This is a list of T cell receptor beta chains from one sample in a study of beta chain features in type 1 diabetes. The protocol was immunoSEQ multiplex PCR, while the TCRdb copy is restricted to in-frame clones and leaves out a portion. The sample records 15,000 to 18,000 clones, roughly 69% being singletons. Sequencing used Tregs from blood. The receptors shown here come from a man aged 30-40 years with type 1 diabetes. Both conserved end residues are part of each CDR3. Fields, in order: clone size, D gene, V gene, J gene, CDR3 DNA, CDR3 protein. A D gene is named only where the DNA matches it firmly. Clone size is not always given. Where it is, it says once, few, many or a class for expanded clones.

abundance: -; d_gene: -; v_gene: TRBV30; j_gene: TRBJ1-1; CDR3nt: TGTGCCGCCCTTGGCCGGGGGGACACTGAAGCTTTCTTT; CDR3aa: CAALGRGDTEAFF
abundance: few; d_gene: TRBD2; v_gene: TRBV2; j_gene: TRBJ2-5; CDR3nt: TGTGCCAGCAGCGGGACTAGCGGGAGGGCCCGAGAGACCCAGTACTTC; CDR3aa: CASSGTSGRARETQYF
abundance: few; d_gene: -; v_gene: TRBV29-1; j_gene: TRBJ1-6; CDR3nt: TGCAGCGTTAAGCAGGGGTTGAATTCACCCCTCCACTTT; CDR3aa: CSVKQGLNSPLHF
abundance: once; d_gene: TRBD2; v_gene: TRBV10-1; j_gene: TRBJ2-5; CDR3nt: TGCGCCAGCAGCCCGGGGACTAGCGGGAGTGGGGAGACCCAGTACTTC; CDR3aa: CASSPGTSGSGETQYF
abundance: -; d_gene: -; v_gene: TRBV11-2; j_gene: TRBJ2-7; CDR3nt: TGTGCCAGCAGCCTGAGACTAGTAGCCGAGCAGTACTTC; CDR3aa: CASSLRLVAEQYF
abundance: -; d_gene: TRBD2; v_gene: TRBV29-1; j_gene: TRBJ2-1; CDR3nt: TGCAGCGCCGAGAAGCGGGAGGGCTTCAATGAGCAGTTCTTC; CDR3aa: CSAEKREGFNEQFF
abundance: -; d_gene: TRBD1; v_gene: TRBV18; j_gene: TRBJ2-7; CDR3nt: TGTGCCAGCTCAGAGGGACAGTCTTCCGAGCAGTACTTC; CDR3aa: CASSEGQSSEQYF
abundance: -; d_gene: TRBD1; v_gene: TRBV4-3; j_gene: TRBJ1-1; CDR3nt: TGCGCAGTGGGACAGTTCATGAACACTGAAGCTTTCTTT; CDR3aa: CAVGQFMNTEAFF
abundance: few; d_gene: TRBD2; v_gene: TRBV5-1; j_gene: TRBJ2-1; CDR3nt: TGCGCCACCGGGACTAGCGGGAGGTCGTGGGAGCAGTTCTTC; CDR3aa: CATGTSGRSWEQFF
abundance: few; d_gene: TRBD2; v_gene: TRBV30; j_gene: TRBJ2-1; CDR3nt: TGTGCCTGGGAGGAAACCGGGACTATGGGTAGTGAGCAGTTCTTC; CDR3aa: CAWEETGTMGSEQFF
abundance: -; d_gene: -; v_gene: TRBV5-1; j_gene: TRBJ2-1; CDR3nt: TGCGCCAGCAGCTTGGAGGTAGCCCCTGGGAATGAGCAGTTCTTC; CDR3aa: CASSLEVAPGNEQFF
abundance: -; d_gene: TRBD1; v_gene: TRBV30; j_gene: TRBJ1-1; CDR3nt: TGTGCCTGGAGGGCAGACAGGGAGCCGGCGAACACTGAAGCTTTCTTT; CDR3aa: CAWRADREPANTEAFF
abundance: few; d_gene: -; v_gene: TRBV14; j_gene: TRBJ2-1; CDR3nt: TGTGCCAGCAGCCCCATTACCCAGGGGAATGAGCAGTTCTTC; CDR3aa: CASSPITQGNEQFF
abundance: -; d_gene: TRBD2; v_gene: TRBV2; j_gene: TRBJ2-4; CDR3nt: TGTGCCAGCAGGGATACCGGGGGGGGTCAAACTCAGTACTTC; CDR3aa: CASRDTGGGQTQYF
abundance: -; d_gene: -; v_gene: TRBV5-1; j_gene: TRBJ1-2; CDR3nt: TGCGCCAGCAAGGCGGGATGGGATGGCTACACCTTC; CDR3aa: CASKAGWDGYTF
abundance: -; d_gene: TRBD2; v_gene: TRBV6-6; j_gene: TRBJ2-1; CDR3nt: TGTGCCAGCAACCCGAGCGGGAGTTCCTACAATGAGCAGTTCTTC; CDR3aa: CASNPSGSSYNEQFF
abundance: -; d_gene: -; v_gene: TRBV7-9; j_gene: TRBJ2-3; CDR3nt: TGTGCCAGCAGCTTATTAGTGAGGGAAGATACGCAGTATTTT; CDR3aa: CASSLLVREDTQYF
abundance: few; d_gene: TRBD1; v_gene: TRBV28; j_gene: TRBJ1-2; CDR3nt: TGTGCCAGCAGCGGGGACAGATTCGTCTATGGCTACACCTTC; CDR3aa: CASSGDRFVYGYTF
abundance: -; d_gene: -; v_gene: TRBV4-2; j_gene: TRBJ2-7; CDR3nt: TGTGCCAGCAGCCAACAGGGGGGCGAGCAGTACTTC; CDR3aa: CASSQQGGEQYF
abundance: -; d_gene: -; v_gene: TRBV6-5; j_gene: TRBJ1-6; CDR3nt: TGTGCCAGCAGTCGGACAGCCAAAAATTCACCCCTCCACTTT; CDR3aa: CASSRTAKNSPLHF
abundance: -; d_gene: TRBD2; v_gene: TRBV5-6; j_gene: TRBJ2-3; CDR3nt: TGTGCCAGCAGCTTAGGTAGCGGGATTACAGATACGCAGTATTTT; CDR3aa: CASSLGSGITDTQYF
abundance: -; d_gene: TRBD1; v_gene: TRBV5-1; j_gene: TRBJ1-2; CDR3nt: TGCGCCAGCAGGGTACCGGACAGGGAATATGGCTACACCTTC; CDR3aa: CASRVPDREYGYTF
abundance: -; d_gene: -; v_gene: TRBV5-1; j_gene: TRBJ2-7; CDR3nt: TGCGCCAGCAGCTTGGACAGGTTCGAGCAGTACTTC; CDR3aa: CASSLDRFEQYF
abundance: -; d_gene: TRBD1; v_gene: TRBV30; j_gene: TRBJ2-7; CDR3nt: TGTGCCTGGTCGGACAGGGCCCCTTCCTACGAGCAGTACTTC; CDR3aa: CAWSDRAPSYEQYF
abundance: few; d_gene: -; v_gene: TRBV4-1; j_gene: TRBJ2-1; CDR3nt: TGCGCCAGCAGCCAAGAAATAGTACTAGTGGGTAGCAATGAGCAGTTCTTC; CDR3aa: CASSQEIVLVGSNEQFF
abundance: -; d_gene: TRBD1; v_gene: TRBV19; j_gene: TRBJ1-1; CDR3nt: TGTGCCAGTAGTATAGTCGGACAGGCTAGATTGAACACTGAAGCTTTCTTT; CDR3aa: CASSIVGQARLNTEAFF
abundance: -; d_gene: -; v_gene: TRBV18; j_gene: TRBJ2-7; CDR3nt: TGTGCCAGCTCAGCGACCGGGACAAAAATCTACGAGCAGTACTTC; CDR3aa: CASSATGTKIYEQYF
abundance: -; d_gene: -; v_gene: TRBV2; j_gene: TRBJ2-5; CDR3nt: TGTGCCAGCAGTGGATGGCAGGGGACCCAAGAGACCCAGTACTTC; CDR3aa: CASSGWQGTQETQYF
abundance: few; d_gene: TRBD1; v_gene: TRBV6-6; j_gene: TRBJ2-7; CDR3nt: TGTGCCAGCAGAGGGGACAGTACCTACGAGCAGTACTTC; CDR3aa: CASRGDSTYEQYF
abundance: -; d_gene: -; v_gene: TRBV5-1; j_gene: TRBJ2-3; CDR3nt: TGCGCCAGCAGCTTGGTACTAGCGCCAGGGGCAGATACGCAGTATTTT; CDR3aa: CASSLVLAPGADTQYF
abundance: once; d_gene: TRBD2; v_gene: TRBV19; j_gene: TRBJ2-1; CDR3nt: TGTGCCAGTAGTATTGGCCTAGCGGGGGGTTACAATGAGCAGTTCTTC; CDR3aa: CASSIGLAGGYNEQFF
abundance: -; d_gene: TRBD1; v_gene: TRBV6-1; j_gene: TRBJ1-4; CDR3nt: TGTGCCAGCAGTGAGGTCTGGACAGGCGGAGGAAAACTGTTTTTT; CDR3aa: CASSEVWTGGGKLFF
abundance: few; d_gene: TRBD1; v_gene: TRBV30; j_gene: TRBJ1-4; CDR3nt: TGTGCCTGGAGTGATGGGGAGACAGGGTGGGTTGAAAAACTGTTTTTT; CDR3aa: CAWSDGETGWVEKLFF
abundance: -; d_gene: TRBD1; v_gene: TRBV9; j_gene: TRBJ1-6; CDR3nt: TGTGCCAGCAGCGCCGGGACAGCCTATTCACCCCTCCACTTT; CDR3aa: CASSAGTAYSPLHF
abundance: -; d_gene: -; v_gene: TRBV5-1; j_gene: TRBJ2-7; CDR3nt: TGCGCCAGCAGCTTACAATCCTACGAGCAGTACTTC; CDR3aa: CASSLQSYEQYF
abundance: once; d_gene: -; v_gene: TRBV19; j_gene: TRBJ2-2; CDR3nt: TGTGCCAGTAGACAGGGTTGGACCGGGGAGCTGTTTTTT; CDR3aa: CASRQGWTGELFF
abundance: -; d_gene: -; v_gene: TRBV7-2; j_gene: TRBJ2-1; CDR3nt: TGTGCCAGCAGCTTAACTAGCTTCTACAATGAGCAGTTCTTC; CDR3aa: CASSLTSFYNEQFF
abundance: -; d_gene: -; v_gene: TRBV11-2; j_gene: TRBJ2-7; CDR3nt: TGTGCCAGCAGCTTAGTAGGGTCACAGGCCTACGAGCAGTACTTC; CDR3aa: CASSLVGSQAYEQYF
abundance: -; d_gene: TRBD1; v_gene: TRBV5-1; j_gene: TRBJ1-2; CDR3nt: TGCGCCAGCAGCGGGGGACAGGGAATACCAAAGGCGAGTGGCTACACCTTC; CDR3aa: CASSGGQGIPKASGYTF
abundance: -; d_gene: -; v_gene: TRBV6-5; j_gene: TRBJ1-1; CDR3nt: TGTGCCAGCAGTTACTCGAGTTCAAACACTGAAGCTTTCTTT; CDR3aa: CASSYSSSNTEAFF